These T cell receptor beta chains were read from a single sample in a study of circulating and synovial CD4+ cells in juvenile arthritis. TCRdb's table, derived via immunoSEQ multiplex PCR, lists solely in-frame clones and lacks some. The sample has around 14,000 clones, around 80% seen once. What was sequenced was CD4+ T cells from synovial fluid. These receptors came from a human patient with juvenile idiopathic arthritis. Some clones in this sample may be carry-over from other donors' samples. The CDR3 runs from the conserved cysteine through the conserved F or W. Each record gives: clone size, D gene, J gene, V gene, CDR3 DNA, CDR3 protein. The D gene is left open where the match is weak. The size of a clone is reported for some rows only, either as once, few or many, or as a class for expanded clones.

NA,TRBD1,TRBJ1-4,TRBV6-5,TGTGCCAGCAGTTCAACAGGGGGCTCTGGTGAAAAACTGTTTTTT,CASSSTGGSGEKLFF
NA,NA,TRBJ1-2,TRBV20-1,TGCAGTGCTAGAGTTACAGGCCGCCCCTTC,CSARVTGRPF
NA,TRBD1,TRBJ2-7,TRBV6-1,TGTGCCAGCAGTACCCTGGACAGGGGGGAGTACGAGCAGTACTTC,CASSTLDRGEYEQYF
few,TRBD1,TRBJ1-5,TRBV6-5,TGTGCCAGCAGTACAGGGGACTATCAGCCCCAGCATTTT,CASSTGDYQPQHF
NA,NA,TRBJ2-1,TRBV11-2,TGTGCCAGCAGCATTCGACTAGAACTTCGCCTCAATGAGCAGTTCTTC,CASSIRLELRLNEQFF
NA,NA,TRBJ2-3,TRBV21-1,TGTGCCAGCAGCAAAGCGCGGTTCAGCGGGAGGCGGGTAGCCCCAGGGGATACGCAGTATTTT,CASSKARFSGRRVAPGDTQYF
NA,NA,TRBJ2-7,TRBV10-1,TGCGCCAGCAGTGAAAGCGGTTCTTCCTACGAGCGGTACTTC,CASSESGSSYERYF
NA,NA,TRBJ2-5,TRBV21-1,TGTGCCAGCAGCTCCAACCACTCCAGACAGCAAGAGACCCAGTACTTC,CASSSNHSRQQETQYF
NA,NA,TRBJ1-1,TRBV27,TGTGCCAGCAGTTTATTTCGGAACACTGAAGCTTTCTTT,CASSLFRNTEAFF
NA,NA,TRBJ2-7,TRBV18,TGTGCCAGCTCTTCGGCGGACGAGCAGTACTTC,CASSSADEQYF
NA,NA,TRBJ2-6,TRBV4-2,TGTGCCAGCAGCCAAGGAGGGGGGGCCGGGGCCAACGTCCTGACTTTC,CASSQGGGAGANVLTF
NA,TRBD1,TRBJ1-4,TRBV7-2,TGTGCCAGCAGCCGCACCAGGGGGCAAATTAATGAAAAACTGTTTTTT,CASSRTRGQINEKLFF
NA,TRBD2,TRBJ2-7,TRBV11-2,TGTGCCAGCAGAGGCCGCCGGAATCTAGCGGGGGCCCCGGGCTTCGGGCAGTACTTC,CASRGRRNLAGAPGFGQYF